This T cell receptor (beta chain) stems from a study of T cells after posttransplantation cyclophosphamide. The method was immunoSEQ multiplex PCR; TCRdb's version includes in-frame clones alone and lacks a portion of them. The sample holds about 66,000 clones; just under 95% are singletons and the top ten take 2.5% to 3%. Notes on the study in general: Blood and skin or GI T cell repertoires showed limited TRB overlap.

Germline loops: CDR1 GTSNPN, CDR2 SVGIG (reference sequence). This CDR3 has 14 residues. Trimming pared 4 bases from V and 7 bases from J, leaving 16 bases between. Regarding this clone: What it binds is unknown.

The rearrangement uses TRBV30 and TRBJ1-4; D is uncertain. Sequenced: PBMCs. This clonotype was sampled from a woman in her thirties in good health and a related stem cell transplant donor. In nucleotides, the CDR3 is TGTGCCTGGATTGTACTGTCTTGGGGTGAAAAACTGTTTTTT. It codes for CAWIVLSWGEKLFF.